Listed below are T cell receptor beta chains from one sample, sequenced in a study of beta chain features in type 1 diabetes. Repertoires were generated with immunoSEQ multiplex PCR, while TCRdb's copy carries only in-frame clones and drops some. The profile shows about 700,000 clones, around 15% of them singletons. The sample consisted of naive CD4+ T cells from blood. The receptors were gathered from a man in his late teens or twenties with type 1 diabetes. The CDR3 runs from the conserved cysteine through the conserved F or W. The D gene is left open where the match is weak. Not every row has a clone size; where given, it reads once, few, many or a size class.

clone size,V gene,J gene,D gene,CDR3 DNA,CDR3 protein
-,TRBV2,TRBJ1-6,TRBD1,TGTGCCAGCAGTGAAGAGGGGACAGGGAATAATTCACCCCTCCACTTT,CASSEEGTGNNSPLHF
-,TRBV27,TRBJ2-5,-,TGTGCCAGCAGTTTTGGGCGGGGCCTGTACCAAGAGACCCAGTACTTC,CASSFGRGLYQETQYF
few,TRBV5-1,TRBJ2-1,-,TGCGCCAGCAGCTTGATAGGCACGAGGGATGAGCAGTTCTTC,CASSLIGTRDEQFF
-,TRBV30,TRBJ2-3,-,TGTGCCTGGAGTGTTACAACGGTCTCTACTAGCACAGATACGCAGTATTTT,CAWSVTTVSTSTDTQYF
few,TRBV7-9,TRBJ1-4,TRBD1,TGTGCCAGCAGCCCGGGCGGGACAGCAAATGAAAAACTGTTTTTT,CASSPGGTANEKLFF
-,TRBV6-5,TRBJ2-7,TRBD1,TGTGCCAGCAGTTACGAACGACAGGGGGACTACGAGCAGTACTTC,CASSYERQGDYEQYF
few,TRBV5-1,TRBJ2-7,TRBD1,TGCGCCAGCAGCTTGAGGGGACAGGGCTCCTACGAGCAGTACTTC,CASSLRGQGSYEQYF
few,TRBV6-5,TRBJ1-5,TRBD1,TGTGCCAGCAGTCCACAGGGGGCGGGCAATCAGCCCCAGCATTTT,CASSPQGAGNQPQHF
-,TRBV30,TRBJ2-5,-,TGTGCCTGGAGTGTAGTGGCCCAAGAGACCCAGTACTTC,CAWSVVAQETQYF
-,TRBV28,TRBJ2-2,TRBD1,TGTGCCAGCAACCCAGGGGACAGGGGGCGAGGGGAGCTGTTTTTT,CASNPGDRGRGELFF
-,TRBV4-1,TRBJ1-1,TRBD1,TGCGCCAGCACCAAGACAGGGATGAACACTGAAGCTTTCTTT,CASTKTGMNTEAFF
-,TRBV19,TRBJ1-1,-,TGTGCCAGTAGTACTACAGTGAACACTGAAGCTTTCTTT,CASSTTVNTEAFF
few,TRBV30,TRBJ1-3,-,TGTGCCTGGAGTGTACAGGCTGGAAACACCATATATTTT,CAWSVQAGNTIYF
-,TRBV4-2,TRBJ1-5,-,TGTGCCAGCAGCCAAGACGGGGGAGGGGATCAGCCCCAGCATTTT,CASSQDGGGDQPQHF